These 22 T cell receptor beta chains were sequenced from one sample in a study of T cell changes during pregnancy in multiple sclerosis. TCRdb keeps only in-frame clones here, not all; method: immunoSEQ multiplex PCR. This table holds roughly 50,000 clones, around 92% found once. This specimen was CD4+ T cells from peripheral blood mononuclear cells, taken in the third trimester of pregnancy. The receptors stem from a female donor with multiple sclerosis, enrolled in a pregnancy study.

The genes are TRBV28 and TRBJ2-7; D is uncertain. The CDR3 covers 14 residues. The V and J ends lost 6 bases and 3 bases respectively, with 15 bases between them. Germline CDR1 and CDR2: MDHEN and SYDVKM. The CDR3 protein is CASRAADPGYEQYF. In nucleotides, the CDR3 is TGTGCCAGCAGGGCGGCCGATCCTGGCTACGAGCAGTACTTC.

The chain has TRBV21-1 and TRBJ2-7; the table's D gene call, TRBD2, was not cross checked with the DNA. TRBV21-1 has pseudogene status. The CDR3 consists of 13 residues. CDR3 protein: CASARRGGDEQYF. In nucleotides, the CDR3 is TGTGCCAGCGCAAGGAGGGGCGGGGACGAGCAGTACTTC.

This rearrangement joins TRBV10-1 to TRBJ2-7; 11 bases match TRBD2. Germline V gene lookup returns CDR1 WNHNN and CDR2 SYGVQD (reference sequence). The V segment lost 4 bases and the J segment 2 bases; nucleotides outside the gene matches: 1. There are 14 residues in the CDR3. The CDR3 DNA follows: TGCGCCAGCAGTGCTAGCGGGGGGCCCTACGAGCAGTACTTC. Encoded protein: CASSASGGPYEQYF.

The rearrangement uses TRBV7-2 and TRBJ2-2; D remains ambiguous. Germline V CDR1 and CDR2: SGHTA, FQGNSA. The V gene lost 3 bases and the J gene lost 4 bases, with 9 bases spanning the gap. This CDR3 is 14 amino acids long. For the CDR3, the DNA is TGTGCCAGCAGCTTCCAGCGCTTCACCGGGGAGCTGTTTTTT. Amino acids: CASSFQRFTGELFF.

The chain carries TRBV7-3 and TRBJ2-1, with 9 positions matching TRBD1. J was trimmed by 5 bases and V by 5 bases; bases with no gene match: 13. The CDR3 spans 17 residues. CDR1 is SGHTA and CDR2 is FQGTGA in the germline V gene. The CDR3 spells CASSPNRGDRANNEQFF. For the CDR3, the DNA is TGTGCCAGCAGCCCCAATAGGGGGGACAGGGCGAACAATGAGCAGTTCTTC. Full variable domain (remainder filled in from reference TRBV7-3 and TRBJ2-1): GAGVSQTPSNKVTEKGKYVELRCDPISGHTALYWYRQSLGQGPEFLIYFQGTGAADDSGLPNDRFFAVRPEGSVSTLKIQRTERGDSAVYLCASSPNRGDRANNEQFFGPGTRLTVL.

The chain is built from TRBV27 and TRBJ2-7; D gene uncertain. There are 16 residues in the CDR3. Germline CDR1 and CDR2: MNHEY and SMNVEV (reference sequence). V lost 0 bases, J lost 0 bases, and 12 bases lay in between. The CDR3 DNA is TGTGCCAGCAGTTTATCTGTTCCGGGTCTCTCCTACGAGCAGTACTTC. Its protein product is CASSLSVPGLSYEQYF.

The DNA for the CDR3 is TGTGCCAGCAGACAGAGCTCTGGAAACACCATATATTTT. Translation: CASRQSSGNTIYF. The chain uses TRBV9 and TRBJ1-3; D is undetermined. This CDR3 has 13 amino acids. The V gene lost 5 bases and the J gene lost 0 bases, with 6 bases spanning the gap. Germline V lookup: CDR1 SGDLS, CDR2 YYNGEE.

This chain uses TRBV4-2 with TRBJ2-1, with 10 bases aligning to TRBD1. The CDR3 totals 17 residues. Germline V lookup: CDR1 LGHNA, CDR2 YNFKEQ. V shed 0 bases and J 3 bases; nucleotides not matched to a gene: 5. The chain's CDR3 is CASSQDSGTGVYNEQFF. CDR3 in DNA: TGTGCCAGCAGCCAAGATAGCGGGACAGGGGTCTACAATGAGCAGTTCTTC.

This chain joins TRBV5-1 and TRBJ1-2; possibly TRBD1 for D (5 bases). The CDR3 has 14 amino acids. CDR1 is SGHRS, CDR2 YFSETQ, per germline. V lost 4 bases to trimming and J lost 6 bases, with 16 bases between them. The CDR3 DNA is TGCGCCAGCAGCCCGGACGGGGGAGATAATGGCTACACCTTC. This translates into CASSPDGGDNGYTF.

This clone occurred once. The CDR3 DNA sequence: TGTGCCAGTCGGGTCCCAGGGGATACGCAGTATTTT. Its translation is CASRVPGDTQYF. The chain joins TRBV18 to TRBJ2-3, with D tentatively TRBD1 (5 bases). The CDR3 spans 12 residues. CDR1 KGHSH and CDR2 LQKENI come from the germline V gene. The germline V and J ends were trimmed by 9 bases and 6 bases, with 13 bases remaining between them.

The V call is TRBV30, the J call TRBJ2-3; TRBD2 matches 7 bases. The CDR3 sequence is 15 residues long. V shed 0 bases and J 2 bases; nucleotides not matched to a gene: 5. In germline, CDR1 is GTSNPN, CDR2 SVGIG (reference sequence). CDR3 in amino acids: CAWSVASGPTDTQYF. CDR3 in DNA: TGTGCCTGGAGTGTGGCTAGCGGTCCCACAGATACGCAGTATTTT.

The rearrangement joins TRBV2 to TRBJ2-5, with 7 bases that match TRBD1. Losses at the gene ends were 8 bases for V and 5 bases for J; bases not matched to a gene: 8. The CDR3 spans 13 residues. Germline V gives CDR1 SNHLY, CDR2 FYNNEI. DNA for the CDR3: TGTGCCAGCTTAAGGGGGCTAGAGGAGACCCAGTACTTC. Translation: CASLRGLEETQYF.

This sequence joins TRBV10-1 and TRBJ1-2; D uncertain. The CDR3 loop spans 10 amino acids. Trimming removed 8 bases from V and 4 bases from J, with 5 bases in between. Per the germline V gene, CDR1 is WNHNN and CDR2 is SYGVQD (reference sequence). The CDR3 reads CASCAYGYTF. In DNA form, the CDR3 reads TGCGCCAGCTGCGCCTATGGCTACACCTTC.

This chain links TRBV30 with TRBJ2-2; a weak D match, TRBD2 (6 bases). CDR3 size: 16 residues. Germline V gene sequence: CDR1 GTSNPN, CDR2 SVGIG (reference sequence). Trimming took off 1 base at V and 7 bases at J, with 19 bases between the two ends. CDR3 in DNA: TGTGCCTGGAGTGCCGCCATTGGAGTGGGAGGCGGGGAGCTGTTTTTT. This sequence encodes CAWSAAIGVGGGELFF. Variable domain in full (rest from reference TRBV30 and TRBJ2-2): SQTIHQWPATLVQPVGSPLSLECTVEGTSNPNLYWYRQAAGRGLQLLFYSVGIGQISSEVPQNLSASRPQDRQFILSSKKLLLSDSGFYLCAWSAAIGVGGGELFFGEGSRLTVL.

The genes are TRBV9 and TRBJ2-3, with 10 bases fitting TRBD2. Germline lookup yields CDR1 SGDLS and CDR2 YYNGEE. V dropped 1 base and J dropped 8; count of bases not matched to a gene: 7. The CDR3 is 15 residues long. DNA of the CDR3: TGTGCCAGCAGCGTAATAGCGGGAGGTGAGGGTACGCAGTATTTT. Translation: CASSVIAGGEGTQYF.

The genes are TRBV19 and TRBJ2-5, with D possibly TRBD2 on 7 matching bases. The length of the CDR3 is 14 residues. In germline, CDR1 is LNHDA, CDR2 SQIVND (reference sequence). V lost 7 bases, J lost 5 bases, and 17 bases lay in between. The CDR3, as DNA: TGTGCCAGTACCCCCGCCAGGGGAGGGGAGACCCAGTACTTC. As protein: CASTPARGGETQYF.

V and J are TRBV28 and TRBJ2-7; maybe TRBD1 (5 bases). Per germline, CDR1 MDHEN and CDR2 SYDVKM. The CDR3 sequence is 13 residues long. V was trimmed by 6 bases and J by 2 bases, leaving 11 bases between them. CDR3 sequence reads: CASSLGQTYEQYF. In nucleotides, the CDR3 is TGTGCCAGCAGCCTCGGACAAACCTACGAGCAGTACTTC.

This chain links TRBV10-3 with TRBJ1-3, with 8 bases lining up with TRBD1. Looked up from germline, CDR1 is ENHRY and CDR2 is SYGVKD. The V and J ends lost 5 bases and 4 bases, in that order; junction bases with no gene match: 10. The CDR3 is 16 residues long. CDR3 amino acids: CAISPQVQGAGNTIYF. In DNA, the CDR3 is TGTGCCATCAGTCCTCAGGTCCAGGGGGCAGGAAACACCATATATTTT.

V gene TRBV28 combines with J gene TRBJ2-7, with D possibly being TRBD1 (7 bases). The CDR3 runs to 14 residues. Germline CDR1 reads MDHEN; CDR2 reads SYDVKM. V dropped 5 bases and J dropped 1 base, with 12 bases sitting between them. This chain's CDR3 is CASSPGGMSYEQYF. The DNA for the CDR3 is TGTGCCAGCAGTCCAGGGGGGATGTCCTACGAGCAGTACTTC.

The V call is TRBV18, the J call TRBJ2-3; 8 bases are shared with TRBD1. The V gene's germline CDR1 is KGHSH and CDR2 LQKENI. The ends lost 4 bases at V and 0 bases at J; junction bases unmatched: 12. The CDR3 sequence is 18 residues long. DNA of the CDR3: TGTGCCAGCTCACGACGCGCGGGGACAGGTGTAAGCACAGATACGCAGTATTTT. It is translated as CASSRRAGTGVSTDTQYF.

The chain carries TRBV30 and TRBJ2-7, with TRBD2 matching over 7 bases. CDR3 length: 15 amino acids. V gave up 3 bases and J gave up 0 bases; unmatched junction bases: 8. Germline V gene sequence: CDR1 GTSNPN, CDR2 SVGIG (reference sequence). CDR3: CAWRGGLGPSYEQYF. CDR3 nucleotide sequence: TGTGCCTGGAGGGGAGGACTAGGACCCTCCTACGAGCAGTACTTC.

The chain is built from TRBV30 and TRBJ1-3; D may be TRBD1 (5 bases). This CDR3 is 12 amino acids long. Trimming pared 1 base from V and 8 bases from J, leaving 9 bases between. The germline CDR1 and CDR2 sequences are GTSNPN and SVGIG (reference sequence). This CDR3 reads CAWSAGIDTIYF. Here the CDR3 DNA reads TGTGCCTGGAGTGCAGGGATAGACACCATATATTTT.